The clone carrying this TCR beta chain was counted a few times. TCRdb re-called the RT-PCR reads through MiXCR, storing one row per CDR3 protein. The sample includes about a million distinct CDR3 sequences, roughly 17% seen only once; the top ten take roughly 6.4%. This record comes from a study of patients and donors after allogeneic stem cell transplantation. The V end lost 6 bases, the J end lost 4 bases, and 16 bases lay between the germline ends. CDR3 length: 14 amino acids. CDR1 MNHEY and CDR2 SMNVEV come from the germline V gene (reference sequence). This clonotype originated in a human donor who was either an allogeneic HSCT recipient or a stem cell or donor lymphocyte infusion donor (not recorded which). It is not recorded whose cells these are; they may come from a transplant donor. The sample taken for sequencing was blood, either unsorted or a sorted T cell fraction (not recorded which). This chain joins TRBV27 and TRBJ2-7; D ambiguous. CDR3 coding DNA: TGTGCCAGCAGACCGGAAGGTGGTGGATACGAGCAGTACTTC. Translating it yields CASRPEGGGYEQYF.